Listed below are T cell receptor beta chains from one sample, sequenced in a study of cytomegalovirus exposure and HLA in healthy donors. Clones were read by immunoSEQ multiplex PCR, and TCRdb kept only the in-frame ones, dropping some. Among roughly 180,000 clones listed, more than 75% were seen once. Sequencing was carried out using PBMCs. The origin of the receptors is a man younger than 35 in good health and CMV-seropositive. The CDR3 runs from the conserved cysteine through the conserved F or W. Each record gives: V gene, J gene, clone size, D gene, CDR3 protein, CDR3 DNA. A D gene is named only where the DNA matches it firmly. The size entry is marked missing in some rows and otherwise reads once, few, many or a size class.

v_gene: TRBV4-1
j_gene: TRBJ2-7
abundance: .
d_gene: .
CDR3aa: CASSQGPRDNEQYF
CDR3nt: TGCGCCAGCAGCCAAGGTCCCAGGGACAACGAGCAGTACTTC

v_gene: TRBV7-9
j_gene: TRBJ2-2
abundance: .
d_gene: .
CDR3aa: CASTNLGGGELFF
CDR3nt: TGTGCCAGCACCAACCTCGGGGGCGGGGAGCTGTTTTTT

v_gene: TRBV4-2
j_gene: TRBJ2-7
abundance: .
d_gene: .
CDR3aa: CASSQEGGNSYEQYF
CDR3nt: TGTGCCAGCAGCCAAGAAGGCGGGAACTCCTACGAGCAGTACTTC

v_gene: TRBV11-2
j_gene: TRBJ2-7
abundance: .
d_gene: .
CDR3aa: CASSVTSPSEQYF
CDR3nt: TGTGCCAGCAGCGTGACTAGTCCAAGCGAGCAGTACTTC

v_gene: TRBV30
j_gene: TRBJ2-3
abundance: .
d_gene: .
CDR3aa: CAWFPRTAGTQYF
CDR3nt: TGTGCCTGGTTCCCCCGGACCGCGGGTACGCAGTATTTT

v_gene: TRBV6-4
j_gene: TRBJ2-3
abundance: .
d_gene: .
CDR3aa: CASSGEADTQYF
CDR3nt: TGTGCCAGCAGTGGAGAGGCAGATACGCAGTATTTT

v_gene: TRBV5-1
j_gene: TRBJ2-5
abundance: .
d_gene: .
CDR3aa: CASSLVAVQETQYF
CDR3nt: TGCGCCAGCAGCTTGGTGGCTGTCCAAGAGACCCAGTACTTC

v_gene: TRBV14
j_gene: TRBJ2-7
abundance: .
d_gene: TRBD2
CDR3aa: CASSLRLAGNEQYF
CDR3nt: TGTGCCAGCAGCTTGAGACTAGCGGGAAACGAGCAGTACTTC

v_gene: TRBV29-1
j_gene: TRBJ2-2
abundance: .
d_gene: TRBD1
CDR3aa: CSVDSQTGGERSTGELFF
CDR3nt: TGCAGCGTTGACAGTCAGACAGGGGGCGAGCGGAGCACCGGGGAGCTGTTTTTT

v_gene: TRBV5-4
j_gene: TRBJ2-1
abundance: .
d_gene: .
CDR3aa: CASSFTGNEQFF
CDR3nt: TGTGCCAGCAGCTTTACAGGGAATGAGCAGTTCTTC

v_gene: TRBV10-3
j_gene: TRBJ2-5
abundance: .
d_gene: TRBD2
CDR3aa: CAMGAGSGRQETQYF
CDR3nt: TGTGCCATGGGGGCCGGTAGCGGGAGACAAGAGACCCAGTACTTC

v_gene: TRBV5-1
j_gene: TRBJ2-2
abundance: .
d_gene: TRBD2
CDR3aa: CASSFGLAGNTGELFF
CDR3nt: TGCGCCAGCAGCTTTGGACTAGCTGGAAACACCGGGGAGCTGTTTTTT

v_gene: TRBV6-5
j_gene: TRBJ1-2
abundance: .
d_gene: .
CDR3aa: CASSDGVYYGYTF
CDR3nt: TGTGCCAGCAGTGACGGGGTATACTATGGCTACACCTTC

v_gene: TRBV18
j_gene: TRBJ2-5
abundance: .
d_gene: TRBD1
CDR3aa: CASSPQTAGTGKETQYF
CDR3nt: TGTGCCAGCTCACCGCAAACCGCCGGGACAGGGAAAGAGACCCAGTACTTC

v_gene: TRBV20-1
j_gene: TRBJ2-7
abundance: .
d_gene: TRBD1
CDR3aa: CSARDRHEQYF
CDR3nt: TGCAGTGCTCGGGACAGGCACGAGCAGTACTTC

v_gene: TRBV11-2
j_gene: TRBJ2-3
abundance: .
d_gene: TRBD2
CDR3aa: CASSFNPGGTDTQYF
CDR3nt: TGTGCCAGCAGCTTTAATCCGGGAGGAACAGATACGCAGTATTTT

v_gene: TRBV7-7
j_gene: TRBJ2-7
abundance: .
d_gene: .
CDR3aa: CASSSPDRNYEQYF
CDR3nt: TGTGCCAGCAGCTCTCCTGACAGAAACTACGAGCAGTACTTC

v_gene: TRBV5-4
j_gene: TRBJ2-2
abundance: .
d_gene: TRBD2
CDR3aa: CASSSPTSVNTGELFF
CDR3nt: TGTGCCAGCAGCTCGCCTACTAGCGTCAACACCGGGGAGCTGTTTTTT

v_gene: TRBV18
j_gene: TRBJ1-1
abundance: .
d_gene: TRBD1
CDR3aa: CASSLKGTENTEAFF
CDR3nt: TGTGCCAGCTCACTGAAGGGGACAGAGAACACTGAAGCTTTCTTT

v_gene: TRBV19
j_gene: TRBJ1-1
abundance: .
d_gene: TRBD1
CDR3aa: CATTPQGRTEAFF
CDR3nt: TGTGCCACTACACCACAGGGGCGGACTGAAGCTTTCTTT

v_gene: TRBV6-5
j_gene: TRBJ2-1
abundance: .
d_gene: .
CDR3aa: CASSLAGTLYNEQFF
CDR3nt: TGTGCCAGCAGCCTTGCCGGGACTCTATACAATGAGCAGTTCTTC

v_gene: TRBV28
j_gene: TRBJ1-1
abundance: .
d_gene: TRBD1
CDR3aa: CASSSPGQLNTEAFF
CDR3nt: TGTGCCAGCAGTTCACCGGGACAGCTAAACACTGAAGCTTTCTTT

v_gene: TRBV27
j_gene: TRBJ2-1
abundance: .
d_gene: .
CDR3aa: CASKRVSYNEQFF
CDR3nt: TGTGCCAGCAAGCGGGTCTCCTACAATGAGCAGTTCTTC

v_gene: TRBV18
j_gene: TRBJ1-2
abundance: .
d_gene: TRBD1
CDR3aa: CASFPLTGEDGYTF
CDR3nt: TGTGCCAGCTTCCCCTTGACAGGGGAGGATGGCTACACCTTC

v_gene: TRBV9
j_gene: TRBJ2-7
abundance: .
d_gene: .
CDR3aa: CASSVSDTAPYEQYF
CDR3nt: TGTGCCAGCAGCGTATCGGACACAGCCCCCTACGAGCAGTACTTC

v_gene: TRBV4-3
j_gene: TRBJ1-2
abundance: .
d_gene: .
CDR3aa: CASSQEAQGYYGYTF
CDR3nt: TGCGCCAGCAGCCAAGAGGCCCAGGGGTATTATGGCTACACCTTC

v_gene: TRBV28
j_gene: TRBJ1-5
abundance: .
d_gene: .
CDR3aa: CASSPPGHQLF
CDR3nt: TGTGCCAGCAGTCCCCCGGGACACCAGTTATTT

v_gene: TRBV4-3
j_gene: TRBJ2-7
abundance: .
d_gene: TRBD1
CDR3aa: CASSQRLQGAFEQYF
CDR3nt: TGCGCCAGCAGCCAAAGGTTGCAGGGGGCTTTTGAGCAGTACTTC

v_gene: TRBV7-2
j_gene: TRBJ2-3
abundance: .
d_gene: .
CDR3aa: CASSFQGFGVTQYF
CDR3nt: TGTGCCAGCAGCTTCCAGGGATTTGGCGTGACGCAGTATTTT

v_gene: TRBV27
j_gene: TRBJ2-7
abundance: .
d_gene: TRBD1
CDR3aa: CASSLSGQGQGLYEQYF
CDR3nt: TGTGCCAGCAGTTTATCCGGCCAGGGACAGGGGCTGTACGAGCAGTACTTC

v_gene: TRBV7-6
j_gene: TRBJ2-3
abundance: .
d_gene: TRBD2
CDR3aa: CASSLSTTSGRGTQYF
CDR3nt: TGTGCCAGCAGCTTATCTACGACTAGCGGGAGAGGTACGCAGTATTTT

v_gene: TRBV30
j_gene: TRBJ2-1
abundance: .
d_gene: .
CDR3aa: CAWSLGRAVEQFF
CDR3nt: TGTGCCTGGAGTTTGGGCAGGGCGGTTGAGCAGTTCTTC

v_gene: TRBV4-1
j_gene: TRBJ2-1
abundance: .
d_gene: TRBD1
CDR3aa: CASSQASDRARGEQFF
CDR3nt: TGCGCCAGCAGCCAAGCAAGCGACAGGGCTAGGGGTGAGCAGTTCTTC

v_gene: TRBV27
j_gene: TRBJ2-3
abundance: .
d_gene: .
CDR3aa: CASSSQPLTGPTDTQYF
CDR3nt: TGTGCCAGCAGTTCCCAACCGTTGACTGGCCCCACAGATACGCAGTATTTT

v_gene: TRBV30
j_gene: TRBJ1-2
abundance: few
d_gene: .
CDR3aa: CAWSIQGWYGYTF
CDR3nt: TGTGCCTGGAGTATACAGGGTTGGTATGGCTACACCTTC

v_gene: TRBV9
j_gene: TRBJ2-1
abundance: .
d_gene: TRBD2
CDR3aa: CASSVAGVGYNEQFF
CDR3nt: TGTGCCAGCAGCGTTGCGGGAGTGGGTTACAATGAGCAGTTCTTC

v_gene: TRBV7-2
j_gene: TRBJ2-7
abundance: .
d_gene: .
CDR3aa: CASSRAGYEQYF
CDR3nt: TGTGCCAGCAGCCGGGCGGGCTACGAGCAGTACTTC

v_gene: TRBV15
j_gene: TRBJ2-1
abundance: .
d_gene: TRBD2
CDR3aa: CATSREWAGGSIPYNEQFF
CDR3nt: TGTGCCACCAGCAGAGAGTGGGCTGGCGGGAGTATTCCCTACAATGAGCAGTTCTTC

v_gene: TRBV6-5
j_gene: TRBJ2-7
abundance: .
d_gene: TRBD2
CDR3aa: CASGKSGRDYEQYF
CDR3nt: TGTGCCAGCGGCAAAAGCGGGAGAGACTACGAGCAGTACTTC

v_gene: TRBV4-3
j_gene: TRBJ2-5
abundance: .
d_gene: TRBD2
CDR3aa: CASSRGLAGGLQETQYF
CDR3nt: TGCGCCAGCAGCCGGGGACTAGCGGGAGGACTCCAAGAGACCCAGTACTTC

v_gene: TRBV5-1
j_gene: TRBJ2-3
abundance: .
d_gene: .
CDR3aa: CASSRTITDTQYF
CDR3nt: TGCGCCAGCAGTAGGACTATCACAGATACGCAGTATTTT

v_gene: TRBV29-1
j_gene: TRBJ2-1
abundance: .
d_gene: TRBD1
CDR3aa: CSVESGTAFF
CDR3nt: TGCAGCGTTGAATCCGGGACAGCGTTCTTC

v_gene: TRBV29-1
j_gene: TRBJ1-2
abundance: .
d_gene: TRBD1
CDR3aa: CSVDPEGALVYGYTF
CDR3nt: TGCAGCGTTGATCCCGAGGGGGCGTTGGTCTATGGCTACACCTTC

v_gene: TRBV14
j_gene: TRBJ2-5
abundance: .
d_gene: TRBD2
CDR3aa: CASSLAGVETQYF
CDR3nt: TGTGCCAGCAGCCTAGCGGGAGTCGAGACCCAGTACTTC

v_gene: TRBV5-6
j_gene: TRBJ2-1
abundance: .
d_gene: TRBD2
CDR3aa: CASSLRASGSGYEQFF
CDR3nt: TGTGCCAGCAGCTTGCGGGCTAGCGGGAGCGGATATGAGCAGTTCTTC

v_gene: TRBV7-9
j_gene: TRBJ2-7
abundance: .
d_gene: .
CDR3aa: CASSLEAGQDYEQYF
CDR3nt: TGTGCCAGCAGCTTAGAGGCAGGGCAGGACTACGAGCAGTACTTC

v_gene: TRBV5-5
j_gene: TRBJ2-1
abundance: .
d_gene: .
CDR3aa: CASSLARDNEQFF
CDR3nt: TGTGCCAGCAGCTTGGCCAGGGACAATGAGCAGTTCTTC

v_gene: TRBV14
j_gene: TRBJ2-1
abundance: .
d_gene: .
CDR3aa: CASRGLLAHNEQFF
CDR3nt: TGTGCCAGCAGGGGACTCCTGGCCCACAATGAGCAGTTCTTC

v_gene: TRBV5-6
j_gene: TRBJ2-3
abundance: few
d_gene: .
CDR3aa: CASSPGARETSTDTQYF
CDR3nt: TGTGCCAGCAGCCCCGGCGCCAGGGAAACTAGCACAGATACGCAGTATTTT

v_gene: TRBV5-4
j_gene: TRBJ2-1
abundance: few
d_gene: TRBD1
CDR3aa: CASSLDRGNEQFF
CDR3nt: TGTGCCAGCAGCTTGGACAGGGGGAATGAGCAGTTCTTC

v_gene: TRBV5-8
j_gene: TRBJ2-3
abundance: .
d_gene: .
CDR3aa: CASSLWTDSTDTQYF
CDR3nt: TGTGCCAGCAGCTTATGGACAGATAGCACAGATACGCAGTATTTT

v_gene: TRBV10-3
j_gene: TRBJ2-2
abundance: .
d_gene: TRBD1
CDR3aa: CAISEGQGKDGELFF
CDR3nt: TGTGCCATCAGTGAGGGACAGGGGAAGGACGGGGAGCTGTTTTTT

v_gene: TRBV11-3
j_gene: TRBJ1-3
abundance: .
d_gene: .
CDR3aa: CASSLGTDPGNTIYF
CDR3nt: TGTGCCAGCAGCCTTGGCACAGACCCTGGAAACACCATATATTTT